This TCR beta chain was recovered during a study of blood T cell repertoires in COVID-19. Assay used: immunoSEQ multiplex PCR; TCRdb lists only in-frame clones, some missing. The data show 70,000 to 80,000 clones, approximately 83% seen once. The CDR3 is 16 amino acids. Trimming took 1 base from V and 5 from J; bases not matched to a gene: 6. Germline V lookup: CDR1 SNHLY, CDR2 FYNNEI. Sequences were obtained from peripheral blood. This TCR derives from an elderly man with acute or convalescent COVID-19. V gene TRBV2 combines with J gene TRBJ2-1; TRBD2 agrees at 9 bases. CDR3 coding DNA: TGTGCCAGCAGTGAAGAAGTAGCGGGGGTTAACAATGAGCAGTTCTTC. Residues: CASSEEVAGVNNEQFF. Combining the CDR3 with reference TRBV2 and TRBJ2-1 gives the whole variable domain EPEVTQTPSHQVTQMGQEVILRCVPISNHLYFYWYRQILGQKVEFLVSFYNNEISEKSEIFDDQFSVERPDGSNFTLKIRSTKLEDSAMYFCASSEEVAGVNNEQFFGPGTRLTVL.